Following are 27 T cell receptor beta chains from one sample sequenced in a study of immune heterogeneity within non-small cell lung tumors listed by TCRdb under 2018. Sequencing instrument: HiSeq X Ten. A multiplex PCR system amplified the TCR beta CDR3 region, with a first 10-cycle round using 32 V-gene forward and 13 J-gene reverse primers. In-frame beta chains were kept once TCRdb had trimmed the public reads at Q25 with fastp and called clones with MiXCR. Under each unique CDR3 protein, matching rows form one entry showing the most common genes and DNA. In this sample the table shows 10,000 or so distinct CDR3 sequences, around 27% of which occur a single time. 27% of the sample belongs to the ten largest clones. Genomic DNA was extracted from bulk tumor tissue and used as the TCR template, and roughly 560 ng gDNA was amplified per sample. Multiple biopsies per primary tumor were taken during surgery, spaced as far apart as possible within the tumor mass. Patients in the study cohort, which was described as untreated, were newly diagnosed NSCLC cases going through curative surgery.

Sequences were obtained from lung tumor tissue. These receptors originate from a woman aged 50 to 65 with non-small cell lung cancer.

By share, this clonotype counts as medium-sized. The genes are TRBV11-1 and TRBJ2-1; unclear D gene. With 1 base removed from V and 5 bases from J, the gap between germline ends came to 12 bases. The germline V gene encodes CDR1 SGHAT and CDR2 FQDESV (reference sequence). The CDR3 is 15 residues long. The CDR3 sequence: CASSLEVVADNEQFF. CDR3 sequence (DNA): TGTGCCAGCAGCTTAGAGGTAGTCGCCGACAATGAGCAGTTCTTC.

By share of the sample, this clonotype is medium-sized. V usage is TRBV2 and J usage is TRBJ1-1; TRBD1 aligns across 8 bases. The CDR3 length is 15 residues. Germline CDR1 reads SNHLY; CDR2 reads FYNNEI. V trimming: 3 bases; J trimming: 3 bases; junction bases outside the gene matches: 6. In nucleotides, the CDR3 is TGTGCCAGCAGTGAGGCAGGGGGCGTAGACACTGAAGCTTTCTTT. Translating it yields CASSEAGGVDTEAFF.

There are many counts of this clonotype. V usage is TRBV10-1 and J usage is TRBJ2-1, with unresolved D. The CDR3 is made up of 13 amino acids. Germline CDR1 WNHNN, CDR2 SYGVQD (reference sequence). Trimming took 3 bases from V and 4 from J, leaving 7 bases between them. This chain's CDR3 is CASSETLYNEQFF. CDR3 nucleotide sequence: TGCGCCAGCAGTGAAACCCTTTACAATGAGCAGTTCTTC.

This clonotype is termed medium-sized. The chain uses TRBV7-9 and TRBJ2-2; D is ambiguous. Germline V gene sequence: CDR1 SEHNR, CDR2 FQNEAQ (reference sequence). The CDR3 length is 16 residues. Trimming shortened V by 2 bases and J by 2 bases, and 12 bases separated the two germline ends. In DNA form, the CDR3 reads TGTGCCAGCAGCTTATCGACCAGGAGAAACACCGGGGAGCTGTTTTTT. This encodes CASSLSTRRNTGELFF. The full variable domain, in which reference TRBV7-9 and TRBJ2-2 provide the parts outside the CDR3, is DTGVSQNPRHKITKRGQNVTFRCDPISEHNRLYWYRQTLGQGPEFLTYFQNEAQLEKSRLLSDRFSAERPKGSFSTLEIQRTEQGDSAMYLCASSLSTRRNTGELFFGEGSRLTVL.

This clonotype was detected ten times or more. The chain links TRBV4-1 to TRBJ2-2; D may be TRBD2 (6 bases). CDR1 MGHRA and CDR2 YSYEKL come from the germline V gene. Trimming removed 1 base at V and 2 bases at J, with 17 bases between. The CDR3 is 18 amino acids. The CDR3, as DNA: TGCGCCAGCAGCCAAGTTATCAGGCGGGACCCAAACACCGGGGAGCTGTTTTTT. Its translation: CASSQVIRRDPNTGELFF.

This clonotype was counted many times. The V and J genes are TRBV6-5 and TRBJ1-2, with D uncertain. This CDR3 has 21 residues. Trimming pared 2 bases from V and 6 bases from J, leaving 34 bases between. Germline loops: CDR1 MNHEY, CDR2 SVGAGI. The CDR3 here is CASSYEDHLRVGPLDTHGYTF. The CDR3 DNA reads TGTGCCAGCAGTTACGAAGATCATCTGCGAGTCGGGCCCCTTGACACACATGGCTACACCTTC.

As concerns this clonotype: A read error is possible here, since a much larger clone lies one base away. The CDR3 DNA follows: TGCGCCAGCATCCCCGCCCTTGGCACAAGCGAGCAGTACTTC. Translated: CASIPALGTSEQYF. This chain uses TRBV5-1 with TRBJ2-7; no clear D gene. Germline CDR1 reads SGHRS; CDR2 reads YFSETQ. V lost 6 bases, J lost 6 bases, and 19 bases lay in between. The CDR3 has 14 amino acids.

This clonotype is medium-sized within its sample. The gene calls are TRBV20-1 and TRBJ2-7; the D gene is possibly TRBD1 (6 bases). V lost 8 bases to trimming and J lost 4 bases, with 18 bases between them. This CDR3 spans 13 amino acids. Germline CDR1 DFQATT, CDR2 SNEGSKA (reference sequence). CDR3 amino acids: CSSQETGQYEQYF. The CDR3 DNA reads TGCAGTTCCCAGGAGACTGGACAGTACGAGCAGTACTTC.

On this clonotype: A much larger clone sits a single nucleotide away, making a read error possible. The V and J genes are TRBV11-3 and TRBJ2-6; D is possibly TRBD1 (6 bases). The V and J ends lost 6 bases and 0 bases respectively, with 12 bases between them. From germline, CDR1 is SGHNT and CDR2 YENEEA. The CDR3 is made up of 16 amino acids. As DNA, the CDR3 is TGTGCCAGCAGTCACCAGGGGAACTCTGGGGCCAACGTCCTGACTTTC. This gives the protein CASSHQGNSGANVLTF.

This clonotype is labeled large (0.1 to 1%). This chain connects TRBV9 to TRBJ1-6; 7 bases are shared with TRBD1. The length of the CDR3 is 13 residues. Germline V gene lookup returns CDR1 SGDLS and CDR2 YYNGEE. Trimming took 7 bases from V and 7 from J; bases not matched to a gene: 5. The CDR3 DNA reads as TGTGCCAGCCAGGCAGGGGGGAATTCACCCCTCCACTTT. This codes for CASQAGGNSPLHF.

This clonotype was recorded many times. The V gene is TRBV2, the J gene TRBJ1-2; tentative D call: TRBD1 (6 bases). Trimming shortened V by 5 bases and J by 13 bases, and 14 bases separated the two germline ends. CDR1 and CDR2 (germline): SNHLY, FYNNEI. The CDR3 sequence is 11 residues long. In nucleotides, the CDR3 is TGTGCCAGCAGTAAAACAGGGTTCTCCACCTTC. Translation gives CASSKTGFSTF.

Ten or more counts support this clonotype. This sequence joins TRBV19 and TRBJ1-1, with a tentative D call TRBD1 (6 bases). The CDR3 sequence is 13 residues long. Between the trimmed V and J ends, which lost 3 bases and 5 bases, there was a span of 10 bases. Germline V CDR1 and CDR2: LNHDA, SQIVND (reference sequence). The CDR3 loop is CASSIEGGTEAFF. In DNA form, the CDR3 reads TGTGCCAGTAGTATTGAAGGGGGTACTGAAGCTTTCTTT.

By sample share, this clonotype is large. The DNA for the CDR3 is TGTGCCAGCGACGGTGAGACAGGGGGCAACTATGGCTACACCTTC. This codes for CASDGETGGNYGYTF. The chain combines TRBV5-8 with TRBJ1-2; 10 positions agree with TRBD1. Germline-derived CDR1 and CDR2 are SGHTS and YDEGEE. The CDR3 consists of 15 residues. The J segment lost 2 bases and the V segment lost 7 bases, leaving 8 bases of the junction unmatched.

Of note for this clonotype: A much larger clone lies one base from this, so it may be a read error. The chain couples TRBV19 to TRBJ1-1; D possibly corresponds to TRBD1 (6 bases). V was pared by 6 bases and J by 8 bases, with 16 bases between. CDR3 length: 13 residues. From germline, CDR1 is LNHDA and CDR2 SQIVND (reference sequence). The DNA of the CDR3 is TGTGCCAGTAGGTTGGTAGGGGGTGCCGAAGCTTTCTTT. This codes for CASRLVGGAEAFF.

The chain is built from TRBV12-3 or TRBV12-4 and TRBJ1-4; 9 nucleotides match TRBD1. The CDR3 totals 17 residues. The trim removed 3 bases at V and 10 bases at J, leaving 15 bases unmatched. DNA of the CDR3: TGTGCCAGCAGTTTGGGGACCGGGACAGGGAGGGTAGGAAAACTGTTTTTT. Its protein is CASSLGTGTGRVGKLFF.

Ten or more counts support this clonotype. The V and J genes are TRBV7-9 and TRBJ1-4; possibly TRBD1 for D (5 bases). V lost 5 bases, J lost 7 bases, and 20 bases lay in between. CDR1 is SEHNR, CDR2 FQNEAQ, per germline (reference sequence). This CDR3 is 16 amino acids long. CDR3 sequence: CASSPAGGGIGEKLFF. The DNA for the CDR3 is TGTGCCAGCAGCCCCGCTGGGGGGGGGATTGGTGAAAAACTGTTTTTT.

This clonotype is categorized as medium-sized. CDR3: CASSRAAGGGNEQFF. CDR3 nucleotides: TGCGCCAGCAGCAGAGCAGCGGGGGGAGGTAATGAGCAGTTCTTC. The V gene is TRBV5-1, the J gene TRBJ2-1, with 9 nucleotides matching TRBD2. CDR1 is SGHRS and CDR2 is YFSETQ in the germline V gene. Losses at the gene ends were 4 bases for V and 7 bases for J; bases not matched to a gene: 9. There are 15 residues in the CDR3.

The chain has TRBV5-1 and TRBJ2-4, with TRBD2 as a possible D gene (7 bases). The germline CDR1 and CDR2 sequences are SGHRS and YFSETQ. V was clipped by 4 bases and J by 5 bases, with 16 bases between them. The CDR3 is 15 amino acids. The CDR3 coding sequence is TGCGCCAGCAGCCGGACCGGGGGGCAGGAAAACATTCAGTACTTC. Residues: CASSRTGGQENIQYF.

V is TRBV19 and J is TRBJ2-5; the D gene is possibly TRBD2 (6 bases). CDR3 size: 13 residues. Between the trimmed V and J ends, which lost 3 bases and 5 bases, there was a span of 10 bases. Germline V gives CDR1 LNHDA, CDR2 SQIVND (reference sequence). The CDR3 sequence: CASSMEGWETQYF. In DNA form, the CDR3 reads TGTGCCAGTAGTATGGAGGGGTGGGAGACCCAGTACTTC.

In this sample, this clonotype turned up a few times. The chain recombines TRBV20-1 with TRBJ1-1; D perhaps matches TRBD1 (5 bases). Trimming left V 2 bases short and J 4 bases short, with 14 bases between. CDR1 and CDR2 (germline): DFQATT, SNEGSKA (reference sequence). The CDR3 has 14 residues. The CDR3 protein is CSARSRGRATEAFF. CDR3 nucleotides: TGCAGTGCTAGATCGAGGGGCAGGGCCACTGAAGCTTTCTTT.

Sample share makes this clonotype medium-sized. This rearrangement joins TRBV20-1 to TRBJ1-4; TRBD1 matches 7 bases. Germline V lookup: CDR1 DFQATT, CDR2 SNEGSKA (reference sequence). This CDR3 is built from 16 residues. Trimming took 2 bases from V and 5 from J; bases not matched to a gene: 11. DNA of the CDR3: TGCAGTGCTAGAAGTGGCTCGGGACAGACGAATGAAAAACTGTTTTTT. Translation gives CSARSGSGQTNEKLFF.

V gene TRBV2 combines with J gene TRBJ2-3; D is possibly TRBD1 or TRBD2 (6 bases each). V was pared by 7 bases and J by 5 bases, with 16 bases between. There are 14 residues in the CDR3. Looked up from germline, CDR1 is SNHLY and CDR2 is FYNNEI. CDR3 coding DNA: TGTGCCAGCATTAACTTTAAGGGGGGAGATACGCAGTATTTT. Translating it yields CASINFKGGDTQYF. Full variable domain (remainder filled in from reference TRBV2 and TRBJ2-3): EPEVTQTPSHQVTQMGQEVILRCVPISNHLYFYWYRQILGQKVEFLVSFYNNEISEKSEIFDDQFSVERPDGSNFTLKIRSTKLEDSAMYFCASINFKGGDTQYFGPGTRLTVL.

By frequency in the sample, this clonotype is medium-sized. The rearrangement uses TRBV18 and TRBJ1-6, with a weak D call TRBD1 (5 bases). The V end was cut by 1 base, the J end by 6 bases, with 16 bases between. The germline gives CDR1 KGHSH, CDR2 LQKENI. This CDR3 has 17 residues. CDR3 sequence: CASSPRGSLESNSPLHF. CDR3 nucleotides: TGTGCCAGCTCACCACGGGGGTCCCTGGAGAGTAATTCACCCCTCCACTTT.

This clonotype was observed a few times. The chain has TRBV14 and TRBJ1-1; 8 positions agree with TRBD1. V gave up 1 base and J gave up 7 bases; unmatched junction bases: 5. Per germline, CDR1 SGHDN and CDR2 FVKESK. The CDR3 sequence is 14 residues long. CDR3 protein: CASSQVLGTGEAFF. The CDR3 coding sequence is TGTGCCAGCAGCCAAGTCTTGGGGACAGGTGAAGCTTTCTTT.

This clonotype was seen a few times. The chain recombines TRBV6-1 with TRBJ2-6; D gene unclear. Germline CDR1 is MNHNS and CDR2 is SASEGT. Trimming took off 6 bases at V and 0 bases at J, with 9 bases between the two ends. The CDR3 sequence is 15 residues long. In nucleotides, the CDR3 is TGTGCCAGCAGGACTTCGCGCTCTGGGGCCAACGTCCTGACTTTC. Translating gives CASRTSRSGANVLTF.

This clonotype rates as medium-sized. The gene calls are TRBV7-2 and TRBJ2-1, with 14 nucleotides matching TRBD2. CDR3 length equals 15 residues. Germline V gene sequence: CDR1 SGHTA, CDR2 FQGNSA. The ends lost 4 bases at V and 9 bases at J; junction bases unmatched: 5. The CDR3: CASSSTSGRAFEQFF. For the CDR3, the DNA is TGTGCCAGCAGCTCGACTAGCGGGAGGGCCTTTGAGCAGTTCTTC.

The chain employs TRBV7-9 and TRBJ2-1, with D unresolved. The CDR3 has 13 residues. Germline-derived CDR1 and CDR2 are SEHNR and FQNEAQ (reference sequence). Trimming pared 2 bases from V and 5 bases from J, leaving 7 bases between. Here the CDR3 reads CASSLRLNNEQFF. For the CDR3, the DNA is TGTGCCAGCAGCTTACGTTTGAACAATGAGCAGTTCTTC.